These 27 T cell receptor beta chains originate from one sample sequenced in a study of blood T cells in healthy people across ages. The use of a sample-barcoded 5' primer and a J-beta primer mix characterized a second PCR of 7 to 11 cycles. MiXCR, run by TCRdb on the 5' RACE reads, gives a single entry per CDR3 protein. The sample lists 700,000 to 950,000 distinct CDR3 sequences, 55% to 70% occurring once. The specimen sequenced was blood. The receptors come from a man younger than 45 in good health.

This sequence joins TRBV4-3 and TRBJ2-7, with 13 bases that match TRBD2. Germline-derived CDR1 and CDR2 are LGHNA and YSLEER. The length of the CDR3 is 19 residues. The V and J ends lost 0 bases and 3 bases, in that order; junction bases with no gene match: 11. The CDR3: CASSQDPVTSGRSGYEQYF. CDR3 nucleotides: TGCGCCAGCAGCCAAGATCCGGTGACTAGCGGGAGGTCCGGCTACGAGCAGTACTTC.

Here the CDR3 reads CASTTGRVSYEQYF. The CDR3, as DNA: TGTGCCAGCACAACTGGGCGCGTCTCCTACGAGCAGTACTTC. This rearrangement joins TRBV7-9 to TRBJ2-7; D gene ambiguous. Germline loops: CDR1 SEHNR, CDR2 FQNEAQ (reference sequence). V dropped 7 bases and J dropped 0 bases, with 13 bases sitting between them. This CDR3 has 14 amino acids.

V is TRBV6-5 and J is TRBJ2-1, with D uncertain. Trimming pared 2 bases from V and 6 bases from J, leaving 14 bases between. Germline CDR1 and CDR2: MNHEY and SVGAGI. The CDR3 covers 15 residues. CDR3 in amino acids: CASSYRGAGLNEQFF. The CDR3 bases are TGTGCCAGCAGTTACCGCGGAGCTGGGCTCAATGAGCAGTTCTTC.

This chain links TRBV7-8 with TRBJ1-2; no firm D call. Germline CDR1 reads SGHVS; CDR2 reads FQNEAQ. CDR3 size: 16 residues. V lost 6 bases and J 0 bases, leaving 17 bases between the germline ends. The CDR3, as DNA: TGTGCCAGCAGGCCGGAGGAGGACGCTGCTAACTATGGCTACACCTTC. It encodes CASRPEEDAANYGYTF.

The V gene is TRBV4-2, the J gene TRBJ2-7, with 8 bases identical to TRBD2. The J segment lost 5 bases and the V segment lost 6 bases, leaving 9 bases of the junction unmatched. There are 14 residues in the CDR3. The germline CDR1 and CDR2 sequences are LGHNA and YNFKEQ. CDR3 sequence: CASRPEREFDEQYF. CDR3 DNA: TGTGCCAGCAGACCGGAGCGGGAGTTCGACGAGCAGTACTTC.

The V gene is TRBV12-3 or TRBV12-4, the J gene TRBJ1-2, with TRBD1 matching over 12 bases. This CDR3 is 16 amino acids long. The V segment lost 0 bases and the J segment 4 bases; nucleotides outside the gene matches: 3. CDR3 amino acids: CASSLAGQGAGYGYTF. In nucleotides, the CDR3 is TGTGCCAGCAGTTTAGCGGGACAGGGGGCTGGCTATGGCTACACCTTC.

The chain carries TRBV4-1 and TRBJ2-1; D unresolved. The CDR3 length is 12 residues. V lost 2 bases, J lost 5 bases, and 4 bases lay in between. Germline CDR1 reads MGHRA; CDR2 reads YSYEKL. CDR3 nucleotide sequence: TGCGCCAGCAGCCAAACGAACAATGAGCAGTTCTTC. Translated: CASSQTNNEQFF.

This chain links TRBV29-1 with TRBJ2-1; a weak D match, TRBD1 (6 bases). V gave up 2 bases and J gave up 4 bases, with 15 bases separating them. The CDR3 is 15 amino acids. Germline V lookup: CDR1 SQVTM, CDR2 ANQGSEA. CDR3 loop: CSVEFFGGGYNEQFF. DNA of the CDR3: TGCAGCGTTGAATTCTTTGGGGGCGGATACAATGAGCAGTTCTTC.

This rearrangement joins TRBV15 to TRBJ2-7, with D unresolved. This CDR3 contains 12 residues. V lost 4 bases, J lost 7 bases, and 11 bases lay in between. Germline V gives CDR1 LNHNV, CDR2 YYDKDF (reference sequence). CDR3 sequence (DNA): TGTGCCACCAGCACAAACTTGGGGGAGCAGTACTTC. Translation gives CATSTNLGEQYF.

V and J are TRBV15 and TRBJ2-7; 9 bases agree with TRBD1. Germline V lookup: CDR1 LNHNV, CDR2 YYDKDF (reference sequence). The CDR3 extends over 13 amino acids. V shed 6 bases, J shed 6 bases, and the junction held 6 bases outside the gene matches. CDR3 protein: CATRVRDRVEQYF. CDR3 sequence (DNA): TGTGCCACCAGAGTCAGGGACAGGGTCGAGCAGTACTTC.

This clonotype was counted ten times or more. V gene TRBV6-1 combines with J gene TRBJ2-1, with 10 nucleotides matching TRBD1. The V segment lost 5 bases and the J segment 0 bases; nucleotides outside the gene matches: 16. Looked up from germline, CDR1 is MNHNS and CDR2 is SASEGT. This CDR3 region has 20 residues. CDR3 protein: CASSPPPGQGFYISYNEQFF. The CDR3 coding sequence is TGTGCCAGCAGTCCCCCTCCGGGACAGGGGTTCTATATCTCCTACAATGAGCAGTTCTTC.

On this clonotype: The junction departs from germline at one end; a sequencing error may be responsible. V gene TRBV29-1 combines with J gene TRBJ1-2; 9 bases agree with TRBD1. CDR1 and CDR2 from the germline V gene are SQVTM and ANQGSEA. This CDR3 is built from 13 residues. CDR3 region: CSVDRGTNYGYTF. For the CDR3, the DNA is TGCAGTGTTGACAGGGGGACTAACTATGGCTACACCTTC. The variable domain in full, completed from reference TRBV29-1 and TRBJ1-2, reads SAVISQKPSRDICQRGTSLTIQCQVDSQVTMMFWYRQQPGQSLTLIATANQGSEATYESGFVIDKFPISRPNLTFSTLTVSNMSPEDSSIYLCSVDRGTNYGYTFGSGTRLTVV.

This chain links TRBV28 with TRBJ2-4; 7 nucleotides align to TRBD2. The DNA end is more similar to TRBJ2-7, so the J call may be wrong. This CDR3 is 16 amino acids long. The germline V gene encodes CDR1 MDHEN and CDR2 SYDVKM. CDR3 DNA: TGTGCCAGCAGTTTGGGAGTCCGCGGGAGCGGCGACGAGCAGTACTTC. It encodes CASSLGVRGSGDEQYF.

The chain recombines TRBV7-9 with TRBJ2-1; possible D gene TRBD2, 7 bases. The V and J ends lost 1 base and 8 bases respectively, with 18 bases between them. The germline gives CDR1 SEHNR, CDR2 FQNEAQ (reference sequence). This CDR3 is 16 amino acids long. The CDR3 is CASSLVGGGRRDEQFF. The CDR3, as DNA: TGTGCCAGCAGCTTAGTTGGGGGGGGGCGACGGGATGAGCAGTTCTTC.

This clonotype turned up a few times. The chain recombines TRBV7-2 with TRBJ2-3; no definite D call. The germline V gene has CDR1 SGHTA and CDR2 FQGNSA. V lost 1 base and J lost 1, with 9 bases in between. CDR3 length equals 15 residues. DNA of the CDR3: TGTGCCAGCAGCTTAGATTTGAGTCGCACAGATACGCAGTATTTT. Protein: CASSLDLSRTDTQYF.

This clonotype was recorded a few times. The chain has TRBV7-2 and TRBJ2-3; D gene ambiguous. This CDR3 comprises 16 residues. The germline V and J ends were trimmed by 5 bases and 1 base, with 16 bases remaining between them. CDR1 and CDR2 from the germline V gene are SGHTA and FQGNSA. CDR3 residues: CASSPAALLGTDTQYF. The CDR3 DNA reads TGTGCCAGCAGCCCCGCGGCCCTATTGGGCACAGATACGCAGTATTTT.

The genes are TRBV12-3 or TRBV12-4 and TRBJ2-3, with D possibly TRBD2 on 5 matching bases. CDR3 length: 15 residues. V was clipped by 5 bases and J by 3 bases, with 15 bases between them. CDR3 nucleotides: TGTGCCAGCAGTCGACGGACTGCTAGAACAGATACGCAGTATTTT. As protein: CASSRRTARTDTQYF.

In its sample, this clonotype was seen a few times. The CDR3 bases are TGCAGCGTTGTAGCACAGCTCGCTAACTATGGCTACACCTTC. Its protein is CSVVAQLANYGYTF. This chain links TRBV29-1 with TRBJ1-2; D is undetermined. Germline values: CDR1 SQVTM, CDR2 ANQGSEA. Trimming removed 4 bases at V and 0 bases at J, with 12 bases between. The CDR3 runs 14 residues. The full variable domain, rest sourced from reference TRBV29-1 and TRBJ1-2, is SAVISQKPSRDICQRGTSLTIQCQVDSQVTMMFWYRQQPGQSLTLIATANQGSEATYESGFVIDKFPISRPNLTFSTLTVSNMSPEDSSIYLCSVVAQLANYGYTFGSGTRLTVV.

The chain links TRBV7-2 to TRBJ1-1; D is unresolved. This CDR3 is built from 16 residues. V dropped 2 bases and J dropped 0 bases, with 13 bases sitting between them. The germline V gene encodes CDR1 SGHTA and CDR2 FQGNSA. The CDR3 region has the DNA TGTGCCAGCAGCTTAAATGTAGCGATCATGAACACTGAAGCTTTCTTT. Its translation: CASSLNVAIMNTEAFF.

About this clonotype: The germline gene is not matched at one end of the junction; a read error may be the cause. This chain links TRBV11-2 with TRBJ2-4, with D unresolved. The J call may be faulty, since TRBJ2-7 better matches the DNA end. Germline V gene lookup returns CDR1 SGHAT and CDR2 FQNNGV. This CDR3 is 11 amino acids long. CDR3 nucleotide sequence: TGTACCAGCAGCCGGACCTACGAGCAGTACTTC. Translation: CTSSRTYEQYF.

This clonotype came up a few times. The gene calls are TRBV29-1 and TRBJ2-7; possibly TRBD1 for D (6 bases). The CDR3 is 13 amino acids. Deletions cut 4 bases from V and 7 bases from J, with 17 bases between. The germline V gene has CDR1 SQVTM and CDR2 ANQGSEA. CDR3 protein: CSVVGGPVREQYF. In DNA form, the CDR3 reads TGCAGCGTTGTTGGGGGCCCGGTCAGGGAGCAGTACTTC.

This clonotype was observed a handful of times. CDR3 region: CSGRASGDEQYF. In nucleotides, the CDR3 is TGCAGCGGACGGGCCTCTGGAGACGAGCAGTACTTC. This chain connects TRBV29-1 to TRBJ2-7; D is unresolved. Germline V lookup: CDR1 SQVTM, CDR2 ANQGSEA. CDR3 length equals 12 residues. V lost 7 bases and J lost 5, with 15 bases in between.

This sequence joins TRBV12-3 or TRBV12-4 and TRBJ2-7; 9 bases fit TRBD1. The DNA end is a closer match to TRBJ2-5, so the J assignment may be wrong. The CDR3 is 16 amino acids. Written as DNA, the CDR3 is TGTGCCAGCAGTCCATTTTGGGGACAGGGAGGAGAGACCCAGTACTTC. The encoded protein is CASSPFWGQGGETQYF.

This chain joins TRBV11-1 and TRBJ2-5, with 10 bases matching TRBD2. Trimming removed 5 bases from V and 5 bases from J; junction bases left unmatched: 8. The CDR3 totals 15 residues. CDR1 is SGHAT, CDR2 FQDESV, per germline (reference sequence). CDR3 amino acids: CASSVTSGTVETQYF. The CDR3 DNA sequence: TGTGCCAGCAGCGTAACTAGCGGGACGGTGGAGACCCAGTACTTC.

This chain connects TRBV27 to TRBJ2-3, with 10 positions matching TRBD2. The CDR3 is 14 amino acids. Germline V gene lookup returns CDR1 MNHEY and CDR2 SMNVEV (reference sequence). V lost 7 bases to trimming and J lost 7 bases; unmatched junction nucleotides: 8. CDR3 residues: CASKQAGGLNTQYF. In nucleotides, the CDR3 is TGTGCCAGCAAACAAGCGGGAGGGTTAAATACGCAGTATTTT.

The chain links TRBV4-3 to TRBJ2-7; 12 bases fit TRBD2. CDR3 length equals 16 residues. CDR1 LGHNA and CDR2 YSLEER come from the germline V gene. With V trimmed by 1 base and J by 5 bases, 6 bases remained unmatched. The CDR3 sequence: CASSQGTSGAPHEQYF. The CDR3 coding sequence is TGCGCCAGCAGCCAAGGGACTAGCGGGGCCCCCCACGAGCAGTACTTC.

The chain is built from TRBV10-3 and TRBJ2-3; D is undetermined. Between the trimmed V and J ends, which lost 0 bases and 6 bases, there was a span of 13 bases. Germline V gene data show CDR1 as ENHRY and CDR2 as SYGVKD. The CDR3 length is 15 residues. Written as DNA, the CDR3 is TGTGCCATCAGTGAGTCGGAACTCGCTCGCGATACGCAGTATTTT. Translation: CAISESELARDTQYF.